In its sample, the clone carrying this TCR beta chain was seen many times. Its matching antigen is unknown. Treatment of any kind had been given to no patient before thyroid surgery. The entry originates in a study of metastatic and nonmetastatic thyroid tumors. Study background: Malignant thyroid and benign thyroid patients provided blood and tumor or nodule tissue whose repertoires were compared.

Overall study results and limits: Across blood and tumor, TCR beta diversity in malignant thyroid tumors was reportedly significantly higher than in benign nodules.

Methods used by the authors: CDR3 was compared across clinicopathological groups, and the resulting differences were used to build a distant-metastasis classifier for papillary thyroid cancer. TCRdb re-called clones via MiXCR from the PCR reads. These V and J calls are TCRdb output, not the study's own analysis. This sample has about 62,000 clones; approximately 4% occur once, and the top ten carry about 22%. This TCR was sampled from a female donor with papillary thyroid cancer or a benign thyroid nodule (not recorded which). Some clones in this sample may be carry-over from other donors' samples. Sequenced material: blood.

The CDR3 is CASSDANEQFF. In DNA, the CDR3 is TGCGCCAGCAGTGATGCCAATGAGCAGTTCTTC. J is TRBJ2-1 and V is TRBV10-2; no firm D call. The CDR3 has 11 residues. Trimming took 3 bases from V and 6 from J, leaving 3 bases between them. From germline, CDR1 is WSHSY and CDR2 SAAADI.